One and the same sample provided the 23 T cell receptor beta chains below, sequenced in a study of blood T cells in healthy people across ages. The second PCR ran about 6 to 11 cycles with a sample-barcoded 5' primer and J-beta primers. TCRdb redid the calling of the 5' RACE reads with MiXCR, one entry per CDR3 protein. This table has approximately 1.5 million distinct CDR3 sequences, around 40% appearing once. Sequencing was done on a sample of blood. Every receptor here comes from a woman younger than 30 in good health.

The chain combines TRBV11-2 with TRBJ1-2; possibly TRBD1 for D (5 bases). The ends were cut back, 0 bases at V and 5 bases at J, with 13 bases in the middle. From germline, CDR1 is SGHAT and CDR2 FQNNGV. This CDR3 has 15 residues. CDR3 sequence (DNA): TGTGCCAGCAGCTTAGATGTCAGATCAGGGTATGGCTACACCTTC. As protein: CASSLDVRSGYGYTF. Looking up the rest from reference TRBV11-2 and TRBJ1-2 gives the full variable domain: EAGVAQSPRYKIIEKRQSVAFWCNPISGHATLYWYQQILGQGPKLLIQFQNNGVVDDSQLPKDRFSAERLKGVDSTLKIQPAKLEDSAVYLCASSLDVRSGYGYTFGSGTRLTVV.

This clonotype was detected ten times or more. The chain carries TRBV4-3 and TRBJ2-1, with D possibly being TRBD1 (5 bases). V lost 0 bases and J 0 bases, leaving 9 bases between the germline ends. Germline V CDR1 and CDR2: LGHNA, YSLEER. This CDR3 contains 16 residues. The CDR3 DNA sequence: TGCGCCAGCAGCCAAGATCCGCAGGGCTCCTACAATGAGCAGTTCTTC. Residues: CASSQDPQGSYNEQFF.

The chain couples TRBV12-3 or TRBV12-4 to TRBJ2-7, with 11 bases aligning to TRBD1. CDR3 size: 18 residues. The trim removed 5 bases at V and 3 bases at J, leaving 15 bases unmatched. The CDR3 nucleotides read TGTGCCAGCAGTCCCGGCAGCGGACAGGGGGCTAGTTACTACGAGCAGTACTTC. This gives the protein CASSPGSGQGASYYEQYF.

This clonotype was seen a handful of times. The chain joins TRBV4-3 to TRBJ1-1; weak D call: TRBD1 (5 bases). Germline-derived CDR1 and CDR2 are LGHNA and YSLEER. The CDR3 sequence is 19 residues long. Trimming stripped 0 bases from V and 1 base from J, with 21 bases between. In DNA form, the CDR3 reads TGCGCCAGCAGCCAAGATCCCACAGGTCGGGACTTAAGGAACACTGAAGCTTTCTTT. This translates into CASSQDPTGRDLRNTEAFF.

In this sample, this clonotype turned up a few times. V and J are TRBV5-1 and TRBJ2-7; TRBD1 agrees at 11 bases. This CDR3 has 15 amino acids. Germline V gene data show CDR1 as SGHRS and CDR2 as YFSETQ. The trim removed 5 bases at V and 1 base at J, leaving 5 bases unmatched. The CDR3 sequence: CASRRGTGGSYEQYF. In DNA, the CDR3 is TGCGCCAGCAGACGAGGGACAGGGGGTTCCTACGAGCAGTACTTC.

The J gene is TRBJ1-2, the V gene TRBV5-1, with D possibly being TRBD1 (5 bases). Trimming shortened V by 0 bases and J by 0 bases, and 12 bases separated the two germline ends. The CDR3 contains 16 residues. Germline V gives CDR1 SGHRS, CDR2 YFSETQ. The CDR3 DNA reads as TGCGCCAGCAGCTTGGGGGACCTTCTGGCTAACTATGGCTACACCTTC. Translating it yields CASSLGDLLANYGYTF.

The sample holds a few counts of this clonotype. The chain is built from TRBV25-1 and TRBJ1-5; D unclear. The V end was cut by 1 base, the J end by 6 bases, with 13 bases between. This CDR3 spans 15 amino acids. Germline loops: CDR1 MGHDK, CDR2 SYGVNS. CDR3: CASSEFTDPGQPQHF. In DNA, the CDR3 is TGTGCCAGCAGTGAATTTACCGACCCGGGTCAGCCCCAGCATTTT. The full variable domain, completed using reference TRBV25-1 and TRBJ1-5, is EADIYQTPRYLVIGTGKKITLECSQTMGHDKMYWYQQDPGMELHLIHYSYGVNSTEKGDLSSESTVSRIRTEHFPLTLESARPSHTSQYLCASSEFTDPGQPQHFGDGTRLSIL.

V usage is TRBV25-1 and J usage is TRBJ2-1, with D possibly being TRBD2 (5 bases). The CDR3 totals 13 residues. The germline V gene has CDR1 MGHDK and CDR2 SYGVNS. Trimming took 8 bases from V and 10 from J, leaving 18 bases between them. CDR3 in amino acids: CASGGPAVGEQFF. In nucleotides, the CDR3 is TGTGCCAGCGGCGGACCAGCGGTGGGGGAGCAGTTCTTC. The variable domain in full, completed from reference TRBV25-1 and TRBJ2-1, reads EADIYQTPRYLVIGTGKKITLECSQTMGHDKMYWYQQDPGMELHLIHYSYGVNSTEKGDLSSESTVSRIRTEHFPLTLESARPSHTSQYLCASGGPAVGEQFFGPGTRLTVL.

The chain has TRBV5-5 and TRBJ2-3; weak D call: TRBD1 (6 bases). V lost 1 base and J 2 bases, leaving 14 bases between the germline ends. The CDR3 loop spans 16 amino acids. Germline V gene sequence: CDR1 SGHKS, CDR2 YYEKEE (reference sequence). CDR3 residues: CASSLSQGNPTDTQYF. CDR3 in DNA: TGTGCCAGCAGCTTGTCCCAGGGGAACCCCACAGATACGCAGTATTTT.

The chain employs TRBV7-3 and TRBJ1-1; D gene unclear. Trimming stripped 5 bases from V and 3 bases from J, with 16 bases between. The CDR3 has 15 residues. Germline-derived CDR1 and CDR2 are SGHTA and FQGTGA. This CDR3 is CASSPPGGSDTEAFF. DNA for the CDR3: TGTGCCAGCAGCCCACCGGGTGGCTCCGACACTGAAGCTTTCTTT.

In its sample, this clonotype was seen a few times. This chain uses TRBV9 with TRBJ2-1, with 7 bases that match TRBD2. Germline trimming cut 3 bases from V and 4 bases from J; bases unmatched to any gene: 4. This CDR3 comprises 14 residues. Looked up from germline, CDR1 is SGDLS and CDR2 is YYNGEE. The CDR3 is CASSGGGYYNEQFF. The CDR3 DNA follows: TGTGCCAGCAGCGGGGGGGGGTATTACAATGAGCAGTTCTTC.

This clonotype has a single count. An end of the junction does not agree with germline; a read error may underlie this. As DNA, the CDR3 is TGCGCCGGCAGCCAAGGGACTAGCGCTATGTACAATGAGCAGTACTTC. As protein: CAGSQGTSAMYNEQYF. This chain connects TRBV4-3 to TRBJ2-1; 10 bases fit TRBD2. The J call may be in error: the DNA end matches TRBJ2-7 better. This CDR3 is 16 amino acids long. The germline CDR1 and CDR2 sequences are LGHNA and YSLEER.

The DNA of the CDR3 is TGTGCCAGCGCCGCGGGGCCCTACGAGCAGTACTTC. It encodes CASAAGPYEQYF. The J gene is TRBJ2-7, the V gene TRBV4-2; D possibly corresponds to TRBD2 (6 bases). Germline V lookup: CDR1 LGHNA, CDR2 YNFKEQ. The CDR3 spans 12 residues. The V and J ends lost 8 bases and 2 bases respectively, with 10 bases between them.

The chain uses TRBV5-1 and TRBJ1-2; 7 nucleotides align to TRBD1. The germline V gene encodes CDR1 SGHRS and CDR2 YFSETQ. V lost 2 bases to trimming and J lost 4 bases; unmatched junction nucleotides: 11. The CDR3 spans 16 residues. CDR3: CASSLLPPGQTYGYTF. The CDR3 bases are TGCGCCAGCAGCTTACTGCCTCCGGGACAGACCTATGGCTACACCTTC.

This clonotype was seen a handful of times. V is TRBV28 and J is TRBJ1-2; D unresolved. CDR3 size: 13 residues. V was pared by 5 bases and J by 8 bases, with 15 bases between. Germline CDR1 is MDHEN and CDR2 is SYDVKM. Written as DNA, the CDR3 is TGTGCCAGCAGTCCTAACCTTGTCCTGGGCTACACCTTC. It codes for CASSPNLVLGYTF.

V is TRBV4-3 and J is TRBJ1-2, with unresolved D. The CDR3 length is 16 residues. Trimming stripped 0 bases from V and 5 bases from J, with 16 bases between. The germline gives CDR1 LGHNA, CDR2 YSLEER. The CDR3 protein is CASSQDTRPGRYGYTF. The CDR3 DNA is TGCGCCAGCAGCCAAGACACCCGCCCGGGTCGGTATGGCTACACCTTC.

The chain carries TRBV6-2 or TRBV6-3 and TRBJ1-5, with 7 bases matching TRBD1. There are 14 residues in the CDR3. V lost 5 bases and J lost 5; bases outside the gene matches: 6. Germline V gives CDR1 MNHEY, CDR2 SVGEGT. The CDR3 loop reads CASSDGTEHQPQHF. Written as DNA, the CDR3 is TGTGCCAGCAGTGATGGGACAGAGCATCAGCCCCAGCATTTT.

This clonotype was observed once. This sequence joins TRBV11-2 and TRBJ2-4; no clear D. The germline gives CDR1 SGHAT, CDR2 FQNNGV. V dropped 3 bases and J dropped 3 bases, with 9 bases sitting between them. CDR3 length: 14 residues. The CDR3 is CASSLVSGKNIQYF. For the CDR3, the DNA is TGTGCCAGCAGCTTGGTCTCGGGCAAAAACATTCAGTACTTC.

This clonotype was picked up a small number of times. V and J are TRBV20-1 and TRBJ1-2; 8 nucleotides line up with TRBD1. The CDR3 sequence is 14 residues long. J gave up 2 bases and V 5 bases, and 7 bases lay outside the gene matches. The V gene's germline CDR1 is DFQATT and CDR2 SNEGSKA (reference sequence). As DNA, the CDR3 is TGCAGTGCTGAAACCCAGGGGGCCAACTATGGCTACACCTTC. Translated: CSAETQGANYGYTF.

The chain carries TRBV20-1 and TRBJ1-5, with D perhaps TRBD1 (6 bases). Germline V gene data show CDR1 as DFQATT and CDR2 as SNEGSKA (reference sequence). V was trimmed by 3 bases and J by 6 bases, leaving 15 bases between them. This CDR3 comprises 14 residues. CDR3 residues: CSASGGARAQPQHF. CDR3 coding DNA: TGCAGTGCTAGTGGGGGGGCTCGGGCTCAGCCCCAGCATTTT.

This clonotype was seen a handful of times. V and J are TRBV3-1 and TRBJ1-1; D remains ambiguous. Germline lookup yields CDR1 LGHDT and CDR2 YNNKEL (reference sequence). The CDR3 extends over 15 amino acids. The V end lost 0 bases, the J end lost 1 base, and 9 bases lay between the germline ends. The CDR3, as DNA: TGTGCCAGCAGCCAAGACGTCGCAGGGAACACTGAAGCTTTCTTT. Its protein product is CASSQDVAGNTEAFF.

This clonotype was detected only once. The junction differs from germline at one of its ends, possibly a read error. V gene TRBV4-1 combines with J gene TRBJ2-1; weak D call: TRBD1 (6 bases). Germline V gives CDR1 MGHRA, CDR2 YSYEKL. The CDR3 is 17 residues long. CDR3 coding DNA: TGCGCCAGCAGCCAAGATCGTACAGGGAGCTCCTACAATGGGCAGTTCTTC. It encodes CASSQDRTGSSYNGQFF.

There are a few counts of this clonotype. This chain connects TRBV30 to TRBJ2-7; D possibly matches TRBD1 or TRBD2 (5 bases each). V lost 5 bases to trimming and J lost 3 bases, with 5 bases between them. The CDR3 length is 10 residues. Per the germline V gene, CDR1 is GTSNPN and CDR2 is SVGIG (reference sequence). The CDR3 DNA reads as TGTGCCTGGGGGGGCTACGAGCAGTACTTC. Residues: CAWGGYEQYF.